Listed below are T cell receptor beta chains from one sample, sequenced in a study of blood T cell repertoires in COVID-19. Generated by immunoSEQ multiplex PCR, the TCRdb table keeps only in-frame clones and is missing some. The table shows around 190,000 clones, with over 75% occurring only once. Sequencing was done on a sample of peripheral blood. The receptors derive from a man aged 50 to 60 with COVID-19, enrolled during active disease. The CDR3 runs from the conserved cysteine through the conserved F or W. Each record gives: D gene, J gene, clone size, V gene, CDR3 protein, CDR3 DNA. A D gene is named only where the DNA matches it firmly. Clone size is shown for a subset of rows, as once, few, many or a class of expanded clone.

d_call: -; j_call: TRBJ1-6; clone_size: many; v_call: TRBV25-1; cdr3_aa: CASSAPGSPLHF; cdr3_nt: TGTGCCAGCAGTGCCCCGGGATCACCCCTCCACTTT
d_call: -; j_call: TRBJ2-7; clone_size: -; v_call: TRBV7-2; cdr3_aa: CASNPPGGTYEQYF; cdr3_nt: TGTGCCAGCAATCCCCCCGGGGGAACCTACGAGCAGTACTTC
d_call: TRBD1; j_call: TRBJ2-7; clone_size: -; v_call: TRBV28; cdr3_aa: CASSTSGTGPYEQYF; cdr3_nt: TGTGCCAGCAGTACTTCCGGGACAGGGCCCTACGAGCAGTACTTC
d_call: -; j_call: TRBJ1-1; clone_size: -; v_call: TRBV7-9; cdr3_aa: CASSGPWGGVNTEAFF; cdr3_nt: TGTGCCAGCAGCGGCCCTTGGGGGGGTGTGAACACTGAAGCTTTCTTT
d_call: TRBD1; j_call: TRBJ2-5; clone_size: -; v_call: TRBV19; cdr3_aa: CASSPGQYQETQYF; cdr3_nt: TGTGCCAGTAGTCCGGGACAGTACCAAGAGACCCAGTACTTC
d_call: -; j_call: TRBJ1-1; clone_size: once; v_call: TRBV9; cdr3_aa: CANNHRKNTEAFF; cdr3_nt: TGTGCCAATAACCACAGAAAAAACACTGAAGCTTTCTTT
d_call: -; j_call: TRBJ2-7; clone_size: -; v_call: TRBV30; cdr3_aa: CAWRKTGGRSYEQYF; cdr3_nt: TGTGCCTGGAGAAAGACGGGGGGCCGGAGCTACGAGCAGTACTTC
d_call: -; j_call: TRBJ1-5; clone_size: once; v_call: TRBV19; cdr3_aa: CASSMVDRRNQPQHF; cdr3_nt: TGTGCCAGTAGTATGGTTGACAGACGCAATCAGCCCCAGCATTTT
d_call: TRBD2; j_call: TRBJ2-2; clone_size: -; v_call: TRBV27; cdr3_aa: CASSFGLANTGELFF; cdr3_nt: TGTGCCAGCAGTTTTGGACTAGCGAACACCGGGGAGCTGTTTTTT
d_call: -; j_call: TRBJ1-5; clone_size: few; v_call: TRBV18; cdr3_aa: CASSPDRTGQPQHF; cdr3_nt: TGTGCCAGCTCACCGGACAGAACCGGTCAGCCCCAGCATTTT
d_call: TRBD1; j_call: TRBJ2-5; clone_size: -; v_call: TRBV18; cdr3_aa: CASSIQGARETQYF; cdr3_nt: TGTGCCAGCTCAATACAGGGGGCGCGGGAGACCCAGTACTTC
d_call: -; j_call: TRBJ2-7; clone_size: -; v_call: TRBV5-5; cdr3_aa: CASSGPQGSYEQYF; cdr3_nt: TGTGCCAGCAGCGGACCTCAGGGGTCCTACGAGCAGTACTTC
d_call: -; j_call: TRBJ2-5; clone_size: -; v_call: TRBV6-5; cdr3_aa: CASSSQGFQETQYF; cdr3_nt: TGTGCCAGCAGTTCACAGGGTTTCCAAGAGACCCAGTACTTC
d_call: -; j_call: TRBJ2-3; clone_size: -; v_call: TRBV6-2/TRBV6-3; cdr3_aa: CASSYRSITSLGITDTQYF; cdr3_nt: TGTGCCAGCAGTTACAGGAGCATCACTAGCCTAGGTATCACAGATACGCAGTATTTT
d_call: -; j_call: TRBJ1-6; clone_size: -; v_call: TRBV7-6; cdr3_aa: CASSFQPLAGAGNSPLHF; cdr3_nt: TGTGCCAGCAGCTTTCAACCCCTGGCGGGGGCGGGTAATTCACCCCTCCACTTT
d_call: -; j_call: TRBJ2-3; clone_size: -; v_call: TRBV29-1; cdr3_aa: CSVELGGGDTQYF; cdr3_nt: TGCAGCGTTGAATTGGGAGGAGGGGATACGCAGTATTTT
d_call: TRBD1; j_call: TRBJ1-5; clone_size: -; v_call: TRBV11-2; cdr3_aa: CASSQQGGIGQPQHF; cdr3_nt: TGTGCCAGCAGCCAACAGGGGGGAATAGGTCAGCCCCAGCATTTT
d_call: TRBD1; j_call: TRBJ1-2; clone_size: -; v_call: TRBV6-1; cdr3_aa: CASSADGTGIPGGGYTF; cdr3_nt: TGTGCCAGCAGTGCAGACGGGACAGGAATCCCGGGTGGCGGCTACACCTTC
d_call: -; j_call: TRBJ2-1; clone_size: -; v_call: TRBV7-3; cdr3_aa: CASSLTRLDNEQFF; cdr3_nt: TGTGCCAGCAGCTTAACGCGCCTAGACAATGAGCAGTTCTTC
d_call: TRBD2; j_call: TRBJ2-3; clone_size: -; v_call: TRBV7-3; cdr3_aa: CASSLQGLAGEAKPYF; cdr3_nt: TGTGCCAGCAGCTTACAGGGACTAGCGGGAGAGGCCAAACCGTATTTT